The clone carrying this T cell receptor (beta chain) was detected a few times. What it binds is unknown. One entry per CDR3 protein, called by TCRdb with MiXCR from the RT-PCR reads. The sample yields about 480,000 distinct CDR3 sequences, approximately 24% seen once. This specimen comes from a study of response to subunit inactivated influenza vaccine. General study points: Seasonal influenza vaccination, on each occasion, was suggested by the authors to recruit few new T cells.

From germline, CDR1 is SGDLS and CDR2 YYNGEE. Deletions cut 7 bases from V and 5 bases from J, with 21 bases between. CDR3 length equals 15 residues. Specimen: CD4+ T cells sorted from PBMCs, collected around 5 days after vaccination. The clonotype originates from a middle-aged man who received an inactivated influenza vaccine. The chain has TRBV9 and TRBJ2-5; possible D gene TRBD1, 6 bases. CDR3 in DNA: TGTGCCAGCGCGACACAGGGCCTCGGGTGGGAGACCCAGTACTTC. It encodes CASATQGLGWETQYF.